The rows below give T cell receptor beta chains drawn from one sample of a study of shared clonotypes between healthy human individuals. Assay used: immunoSEQ multiplex PCR; TCRdb lists only in-frame clones, some missing. Of some 1 million clones listed, about 70% are singletons. Input material: memory CD4+ T cells sorted from blood. The receptors originated from a man in his late teens or twenties in good health. The CDR3 runs from the conserved cysteine through the conserved F or W. A D gene is named only where the DNA matches it firmly. A clone size is listed for some rows: how often the clone was seen (once, few, many), or a class if it is expanded.

v_call,clone_size,d_call,j_call,cdr3_aa,cdr3_nt
TRBV25-1,NA,TRBD2,TRBJ2-1,CASSALGEGSYNEQFF,TGTGCCAGCAGTGCTCTGGGGGAGGGTTCCTACAATGAGCAGTTCTTC
TRBV28,NA,NA,TRBJ1-1,CASSPPGGQNTEAFF,TGTGCCAGCAGTCCTCCCGGGGGACAGAACACTGAAGCTTTCTTT
TRBV2,NA,NA,TRBJ2-1,CASSQRPEFLSYNEQFF,TGTGCCAGCAGTCAGAGGCCAGAGTTTCTCAGTTACAATGAGCAGTTCTTC
TRBV11-2,NA,NA,TRBJ1-3,CASRPFGFENTIYF,TGTGCCAGCAGACCATTTGGGTTTGAAAACACCATATATTTT
TRBV5-1,once,NA,TRBJ2-5,CASSLSGRGETQYF,TGCGCCAGCAGCTTGTCGGGGCGCGGGGAGACCCAGTACTTC
TRBV9,NA,TRBD2,TRBJ2-3,CASGRASGLTDTQYF,TGTGCCAGCGGCAGGGCTAGCGGGCTCACAGATACGCAGTATTTT
TRBV19,many,NA,TRBJ1-6,CASSDLGPYNSPLHF,TGTGCCAGTAGTGATCTGGGCCCCTATAATTCACCCCTCCACTTT
TRBV7-2,NA,TRBD2,TRBJ2-3,CASSPWRGADTQYF,TGTGCCAGCAGCCCCTGGCGGGGGGCCGATACGCAGTATTTT
TRBV6-1,few,NA,TRBJ1-2,CASSEAGQGPYGYTF,TGTGCCAGCAGTGAAGCGGGCCAGGGGCCGTATGGCTACACCTTC
TRBV27,NA,TRBD1,TRBJ2-4,CASSSLIWTGVKNIQYF,TGTGCCAGCAGTTCCCTAATATGGACAGGGGTCAAAAACATTCAGTACTTC
TRBV14,few,TRBD2,TRBJ2-3,CASSQDLGGLAGDTQYF,TGTGCCAGCAGCCAAGATCTGGGGGGGCTAGCGGGAGATACGCAGTATTTT
TRBV10-3,once,TRBD1,TRBJ2-7,CASWTGQYEQYF,TGTGCCTCGTGGACAGGGCAATACGAGCAGTACTTC
TRBV6-1,once,NA,TRBJ2-3,CASFMRGASTDTQYF,TGTGCCAGCTTCATGAGGGGGGCTAGCACAGATACGCAGTATTTT
TRBV29-1,NA,NA,TRBJ2-7,CSALGGSSHEQYF,TGCAGCGCCCTTGGGGGGAGCTCCCACGAGCAGTACTTC
TRBV12-5,NA,TRBD2,TRBJ2-3,CASGLGLAGVDTQYF,TGTGCTAGTGGTTTGGGGCTAGCGGGAGTAGATACGCAGTATTTT
TRBV18,NA,TRBD1,TRBJ1-4,CASSRLTGTEGEKLFF,TGTGCCAGCTCACGATTGACCGGGACAGAGGGCGAAAAACTGTTTTTT
TRBV5-5,NA,NA,TRBJ1-2,CASSFRQGWNYGYTF,TGTGCCAGCAGCTTCAGGCAGGGCTGGAACTATGGCTACACCTTC
TRBV6-1,once,TRBD1,TRBJ1-2,CASRTRGQAGGYTF,TGTGCCAGCAGGACTAGGGGACAGGCGGGCGGCTACACCTTC
TRBV5-1,NA,TRBD2,TRBJ2-3,CASRTSGRTDTQYF,TGCGCCAGCAGGACTAGCGGGCGCACAGATACGCAGTATTTT
TRBV9,NA,NA,TRBJ1-2,CASSQSYGYTF,TGTGCCAGCTCACAGAGCTATGGCTACACCTTC
TRBV29-1,NA,NA,TRBJ1-4,CSVEDPGATNEKLFF,TGCAGCGTTGAAGATCCGGGTGCAACTAATGAAAAACTGTTTTTT
TRBV7-3,NA,NA,TRBJ1-1,CASSLRAHTEAFF,TGTGCCAGCAGCCTGCGGGCTCACACTGAAGCTTTCTTT
TRBV6-1,NA,NA,TRBJ1-1,CASSDSGQLNTEAFF,TGTGCCAGCAGTGATAGCGGACAGCTGAACACTGAAGCTTTCTTT
TRBV13,few,TRBD2,TRBJ2-2,CASSQLAGFNLGGELFF,TGTGCCAGCAGCCAACTAGCGGGTTTCAACCTCGGCGGGGAGCTGTTTTTT
TRBV7-9,NA,NA,TRBJ2-7,CASSPTGRPEQYF,TGTGCCAGCAGCCCGACCGGGAGACCCGAGCAGTACTTC
TRBV11-1,NA,NA,TRBJ2-7,CASRKQGSTLYEQYF,TGTGCCAGCAGAAAACAGGGCTCTACCCTCTACGAGCAGTACTTC
TRBV28,NA,TRBD2,TRBJ2-3,CASSLTSAAPDTQYF,TGTGCCAGCAGTTTAACTAGCGCGGCCCCGGATACGCAGTATTTT
TRBV1,NA,NA,TRBJ2-7,CTSSQEGEGQGLPYEQYF,TGCACCAGCAGCCAAGAAGGTGAAGGACAGGGGTTGCCCTACGAGCAGTACTTC
TRBV5-4,NA,TRBD2,TRBJ2-1,CASSSAGEVNEQFF,TGTGCCAGCAGCTCAGCGGGAGAGGTAAATGAGCAGTTCTTC
TRBV6-6,NA,NA,TRBJ1-1,CASAMTESNTEAFF,TGTGCCAGCGCGATGACGGAGTCTAACACTGAAGCTTTCTTT
TRBV18,NA,TRBD2,TRBJ2-7,CASTSTSGSYEQYF,TGTGCCAGCACCTCGACTAGCGGGAGCTACGAGCAGTACTTC
TRBV6-1,NA,NA,TRBJ1-5,CASSPRLSNQPQHF,TGTGCCAGCAGTCCCCGACTGAGCAATCAGCCCCAGCATTTT
TRBV28,few,TRBD1,TRBJ1-1,CASSLVQGAIEAFF,TGTGCCAGCAGTTTGGTCCAGGGGGCAATTGAAGCTTTCTTT
TRBV10-2,few,TRBD2,TRBJ2-4,CASSEGSGIVRNIQYF,TGCGCCAGCAGTGAAGGAAGCGGGATAGTGCGGAACATTCAGTACTTC
TRBV6-1,NA,NA,TRBJ1-3,CASIPRGFSGNTIYF,TGTGCCAGCATTCCCCGAGGGTTCTCTGGAAACACCATATATTTT
TRBV10-3,NA,NA,TRBJ2-7,CAISEGPEQYF,TGTGCCATCAGTGAGGGACCCGAGCAGTACTTC
TRBV7-9,NA,NA,TRBJ2-1,CASSLEFLTEQFF,TGTGCCAGCAGCTTAGAATTCCTGACGGAGCAGTTCTTC
TRBV9,NA,NA,TRBJ2-5,CASSVDEGDPLETQYF,TGTGCCAGCAGCGTAGACGAGGGGGATCCTCTCGAGACCCAGTACTTC
TRBV5-4,NA,TRBD2,TRBJ2-6,CASSPGGAGANVLTF,TGTGCCAGCAGCCCGGGGGGGGCCGGGGCCAACGTCCTGACTTTC
TRBV29-1,NA,NA,TRBJ2-3,CSVEDLSPADTQYF,TGCAGCGTTGAAGATCTCAGCCCTGCGGATACGCAGTATTTT
TRBV5-5,once,TRBD1,TRBJ1-6,CASSLAGQEAYNSPLHF,TGTGCCAGCAGCTTGGCGGGACAGGAAGCTTATAATTCACCCCTCCACTTT
TRBV5-4,once,NA,TRBJ2-5,CASSLFVGVEETQYF,TGTGCCAGCAGCCTCTTTGTGGGCGTCGAGGAGACCCAGTACTTC
TRBV7-9,NA,NA,TRBJ2-5,CALGTETQYF,TGTGCCTTAGGGACGGAGACCCAGTACTTC
TRBV6-1,NA,NA,TRBJ1-3,CASSERTVSGNTIYF,TGTGCCAGCAGTGAACGGACAGTCTCTGGAAACACCATATATTTT